Below, 31 T cell receptor beta chains from the same sample are listed, as sequenced in a study of blood T cell repertoires in COVID-19. The repertoire was sequenced with immunoSEQ multiplex PCR; TCRdb's copy has only in-frame clones and lacks some. Of fewer than 60,000 clones listed, over 75% are singletons. The source material was peripheral blood. These receptors all come from a man aged 55 to 70 with COVID-19, enrolled during active disease.

This clone was observed a few times. This chain links TRBV5-1 with TRBJ1-2; TRBD1 aligns across 8 bases. Trimming removed 4 bases from V and 6 bases from J; junction bases left unmatched: 8. The CDR3 covers 14 residues. Germline V gene lookup returns CDR1 SGHRS and CDR2 YFSETQ. The CDR3 region has the DNA TGCGCCAGCAGCGCGGACAGGGTGGGTCATGGCTACACCTTC. Its protein product is CASSADRVGHGYTF. Variable domain in full (rest from reference TRBV5-1 and TRBJ1-2): KAGVTQTPRYLIKTRGQQVTLSCSPISGHRSVSWYQQTPGQGLQFLFEYFSETQRNKGNFPGRFSGRQFSNSRSEMNVSTLELGDSALYLCASSADRVGHGYTFGSGTRLTVV.

CDR3 sequence reads: CASIKGAGDLGYTF. The CDR3 DNA reads TGTGCCAGCATTAAAGGCGCAGGGGATCTTGGCTACACCTTC. The chain uses TRBV2 and TRBJ1-2, with D possibly being TRBD1 (6 bases). The V end lost 7 bases, the J end lost 7 bases, and 19 bases lay between the germline ends. CDR1 is SNHLY and CDR2 is FYNNEI in the germline V gene. This CDR3 is built from 14 residues.

The chain employs TRBV19 and TRBJ2-3; a possible D gene is TRBD2 (6 bases). Germline CDR1 is LNHDA and CDR2 is SQIVND (reference sequence). The length of the CDR3 is 14 residues. V was trimmed by 7 bases and J by 6 bases, leaving 17 bases between them. The CDR3, as DNA: TGTGCCAGTACGCTAGCGCTTAAGGCGGATACGCAGTATTTT. Residues: CASTLALKADTQYF.

The chain links TRBV24-1 to TRBJ1-3; TRBD1 agrees at 7 bases. The CDR3 runs 15 residues. The ends lost 2 bases at V and 3 bases at J; junction bases unmatched: 3. CDR1 is KGHDR and CDR2 is SFDVKD in the germline V gene. Written as DNA, the CDR3 is TGTGCCACCAGTGATTGGGACAGATGTGGAAACACCATATATTTT. Translating gives CATSDWDRCGNTIYF.

The rearrangement joins TRBV6-4 to TRBJ2-2; D perhaps matches TRBD1 (6 bases). The length of the CDR3 is 12 residues. V was trimmed by 8 bases and J by 6 bases, leaving 10 bases between them. CDR1 is MRHNA, CDR2 SNTAGT, per germline. The CDR3 region is CASQGTAGELFF. In DNA form, the CDR3 reads TGTGCCAGCCAGGGGACGGCCGGGGAGCTGTTTTTT.

This sequence joins TRBV6-4 and TRBJ2-1; 9 bases line up with TRBD1. CDR1 is MRHNA and CDR2 is SNTAGT in the germline V gene. V trimming: 5 bases; J trimming: 6 bases; junction bases outside the gene matches: 8. The CDR3 is made up of 15 amino acids. CDR3 amino acids: CASSPTGGAINEQFF. The CDR3 bases are TGTGCCAGCAGTCCAACAGGGGGCGCGATCAATGAGCAGTTCTTC.

V is TRBV14 and J is TRBJ2-7; D unresolved. V was pared by 1 base and J by 3 bases, with 7 bases between. Germline loops: CDR1 SGHDN, CDR2 FVKESK. The CDR3 consists of 13 residues. CDR3 loop: CASSQAMSYEQYF. In DNA form, the CDR3 reads TGTGCCAGCAGCCAAGCCATGAGCTACGAGCAGTACTTC. The full variable domain, its missing parts supplied by reference TRBV14 and TRBJ2-7, is EAGVTQFPSHSVIEKGQTVTLRCDPISGHDNLYWYRRVMGKEIKFLLHFVKESKQDESGMPNNRFLAERTGGTYSTLKVQPAELEDSGVYFCASSQAMSYEQYFGPGTRLTVT.

This clone was found a few times. This chain uses TRBV5-6 with TRBJ1-5, with 7 bases matching TRBD1. The CDR3 is made up of 15 amino acids. In germline, CDR1 is SGHDT, CDR2 YYEEEE. Trimming cost V 0 bases and J 5 bases; bases outside gene matches: 5. CDR3 sequence: CASSLAQGGYQPQHF. Here the CDR3 DNA reads TGTGCCAGCAGCTTGGCGCAGGGGGGATATCAGCCCCAGCATTTT.

The chain combines TRBV6-5 with TRBJ1-2; TRBD1 might be the D (6 bases). Germline-derived CDR1 and CDR2 are MNHEY and SVGAGI. V lost 0 bases to trimming and J lost 2 bases, with 13 bases between them. The CDR3 has 16 amino acids. CDR3 amino acids: CASSYSSSGVNYGYTF. The CDR3 DNA reads as TGTGCCAGCAGTTACTCGAGTTCAGGGGTAAACTATGGCTACACCTTC.

The V gene is TRBV29-1, the J gene TRBJ2-2; D unresolved. Trimming took 6 bases from V and 6 from J, leaving 14 bases between them. CDR1 is SQVTM and CDR2 is ANQGSEA in the germline V gene. The CDR3 loop spans 13 amino acids. CDR3 in DNA: TGCAGCGTAATAAGCCCCTCCGCCGGGGAGCTGTTTTTT. Its translation is CSVISPSAGELFF.

The chain links TRBV11-3 to TRBJ2-6; D perhaps matches TRBD2 (6 bases). Trimming removed 1 base from V and 0 bases from J, with 10 bases in between. This CDR3 is built from 17 residues. CDR1 and CDR2 (germline): SGHNT, YENEEA. CDR3 sequence: CASSLGAGSSGANVLTF. The CDR3 DNA is TGTGCCAGCAGCTTAGGGGCCGGGAGCTCTGGGGCCAACGTCCTGACTTTC.

The sample holds a few counts of this clone. This chain connects TRBV18 to TRBJ2-2; 7 nucleotides agree with TRBD1. With V trimmed by 3 bases and J by 0 bases, 4 bases remained unmatched. The CDR3 loop spans 16 amino acids. Germline V gene data show CDR1 as KGHSH and CDR2 as LQKENI. CDR3 sequence (DNA): TGTGCCAGCTCACCGAACAGGGGTTCGAACACCGGGGAGCTGTTTTTT. This codes for CASSPNRGSNTGELFF.

This clone was observed a handful of times. This chain uses TRBV7-2 with TRBJ1-1; D unclear. Germline values: CDR1 SGHTA, CDR2 FQGNSA. V lost 3 bases and J 5 bases, leaving 13 bases between the germline ends. This CDR3 region has 14 residues. The CDR3 DNA reads as TGTGCCAGCAGCTTGGCCGCAGGTTCAACTGAAGCTTTCTTT. Amino acids: CASSLAAGSTEAFF.

The V and J genes are TRBV11-3 and TRBJ2-1; 9 positions match TRBD1. The CDR3 has 20 residues. Germline loops: CDR1 SGHNT, CDR2 YENEEA. J gave up 5 bases and V 5 bases, and 22 bases lay outside the gene matches. CDR3 nucleotides: TGTGCCAGCAGCCGTCTGACAGGGGGGCAGTTTTCCACTTCAAACAATGAGCAGTTCTTC. This codes for CASSRLTGGQFSTSNNEQFF. Full variable domain (rest looked up from reference TRBV11-3 and TRBJ2-1): EAGVVQSPRYKIIEKKQPVAFWCNPISGHNTLYWYLQNLGQGPELLIRYENEEAVDDSQLPKDRFSAERLKGVDSTLKIQPAELGDSAVYLCASSRLTGGQFSTSNNEQFFGPGTRLTVL.

The rearrangement joins TRBV4-1 to TRBJ1-2, with unresolved D. Trimming cost V 1 base and J 3 bases, with 15 bases left between them. Germline V gene sequence: CDR1 MGHRA, CDR2 YSYEKL. This CDR3 region has 16 residues. This chain's CDR3 is CASSQVSVIPDYGYTF. CDR3 DNA: TGCGCCAGCAGCCAAGTCTCGGTGATTCCGGACTATGGCTACACCTTC.

The chain carries TRBV10-3 and TRBJ2-1, with a possible D match to TRBD1 (5 bases). CDR1 and CDR2 (germline): ENHRY, SYGVKD. Trimming took 3 bases from V and 1 from J, leaving 7 bases between them. This CDR3 has 14 residues. Written as DNA, the CDR3 is TGTGCCATCAGTGAAAGGGGATCCTACAATGAGCAGTTCTTC. Amino acids: CAISERGSYNEQFF.

The chain carries TRBV5-1 and TRBJ2-7, with TRBD1 identical over 7 bases. V shed 3 bases and J 3 bases; nucleotides not matched to a gene: 3. Germline V gene sequence: CDR1 SGHRS, CDR2 YFSETQ. There are 13 residues in the CDR3. The CDR3 nucleotides read TGCGCCAGCAGCTCGGACAGGAGCTACGAGCAGTACTTC. Its protein is CASSSDRSYEQYF.

This chain uses TRBV6-1 with TRBJ1-1; 7 bases agree with TRBD1. The CDR3 is made up of 14 amino acids. The V and J ends lost 1 base and 3 bases, in that order; junction bases with no gene match: 2. The germline gives CDR1 MNHNS, CDR2 SASEGT. This CDR3 is CASSEEGADTEAFF. The CDR3 DNA follows: TGTGCCAGCAGTGAAGAGGGGGCCGACACTGAAGCTTTCTTT.

The V call is TRBV7-9, the J call TRBJ2-7, with 12 nucleotides matching TRBD2. J was trimmed by 0 bases and V by 5 bases; bases with no gene match: 8. The CDR3 loop spans 17 amino acids. From germline, CDR1 is SEHNR and CDR2 FQNEAQ (reference sequence). CDR3 nucleotides: TGTGCCAGCAGCCGAACTAGCGGGGGGTATAGCTCCTACGAGCAGTACTTC. It yields the protein CASSRTSGGYSSYEQYF.

This chain's CDR3 is CASSLGGLGGETQYF. In nucleotides, the CDR3 is TGTGCCAGCAGCTTGGGGGGACTGGGAGGAGAGACCCAGTACTTC. V is TRBV7-6 and J is TRBJ2-5; D perhaps matches TRBD2 (6 bases). The CDR3 is 15 residues long. Germline assignment: CDR1 SGHVS and CDR2 FNYEAQ. Deletions cut 3 bases from V and 4 bases from J, with 15 bases between.

The chain joins TRBV27 to TRBJ1-2; 12 bases fit TRBD1. CDR3 length: 19 residues. J gave up 2 bases and V 6 bases, and 16 bases lay outside the gene matches. The germline V gene has CDR1 MNHEY and CDR2 SMNVEV (reference sequence). The CDR3: CASSALLWDRGLGNYGYTF. The CDR3 bases are TGTGCCAGCAGCGCCTTACTCTGGGACAGGGGGCTTGGAAACTATGGCTACACCTTC.

The chain joins TRBV5-4 to TRBJ2-7; D possibly corresponds to TRBD2 (5 bases). With 4 bases removed from V and 6 bases from J, the gap between germline ends came to 11 bases. Germline V gene data show CDR1 as SGHNT and CDR2 as YYREEE (reference sequence). The CDR3 covers 12 residues. The CDR3 nucleotides are TGTGCCAGCAGCCCCGGGGAGCGCGAGCAGTACTTC. This gives the protein CASSPGEREQYF.

This sequence joins TRBV11-1 and TRBJ2-7; TRBD2 matches at 8 bases. V shed 5 bases, J shed 0 bases, and the junction held 6 bases outside the gene matches. CDR3 length: 15 residues. Germline loops: CDR1 SGHAT, CDR2 FQDESV (reference sequence). The chain's CDR3 is CASSRGGSPSYEQYF. Written as DNA, the CDR3 is TGTGCCAGCAGCCGGGGGGGTAGCCCCTCCTACGAGCAGTACTTC. The entire variable domain, with the rest obtained from reference TRBV11-1 and TRBJ2-7, is as follows: EAEVAQSPRYKITEKSQAVAFWCDPISGHATLYWYRQILGQGPELLVQFQDESVVDDSQLPKDRFSAERLKGVDSTLKIQPAELGDSAMYLCASSRGGSPSYEQYFGPGTRLTVT.

The chain has TRBV13 and TRBJ1-1; the match to TRBD1 covers 10 bases. This CDR3 spans 15 amino acids. CDR1 and CDR2 from the germline V gene are PRHDT and FYEKMQ (reference sequence). Trimming at V came to 5 bases and at J to 5 bases, leaving 8 bases not matched to a gene. The CDR3 reads CASSPRTGGETEAFF. CDR3 sequence (DNA): TGTGCCAGCAGCCCAAGGACAGGGGGTGAGACTGAAGCTTTCTTT.

The chain joins TRBV7-9 to TRBJ2-4; 7 positions match TRBD2. Germline V gene sequence: CDR1 SEHNR, CDR2 FQNEAQ (reference sequence). CDR3 length equals 13 residues. J was trimmed by 8 bases and V by 4 bases; bases with no gene match: 5. DNA of the CDR3: TGTGCCAGCAGCTCCTCTGGGGGGGACATTCAGTACTTC. This sequence encodes CASSSSGGDIQYF.

This rearrangement joins TRBV6-2 or TRBV6-3 to TRBJ1-1, with 8 positions matching TRBD1. The junction had 4 bases not matched to a gene; V was cut back by 6 bases and J by 7 bases. Germline V CDR1 and CDR2: MNHEY, SVGEGT. This CDR3 region has 12 residues. The CDR3 DNA is TGTGCCAGCAGCTTCGGACAGGGTGAAGCTTTCTTT. Encoded protein: CASSFGQGEAFF.

The chain carries TRBV7-2 and TRBJ2-7, with D possibly matching TRBD2 (6 bases). The CDR3 extends over 15 amino acids. From germline, CDR1 is SGHTA and CDR2 FQGNSA. Trimming removed 1 base from V and 2 bases from J, with 12 bases in between. The CDR3 nucleotides are TGTGCCAGCAGCTTAGGAGCGGGCGGACCCTACGAGCAGTACTTC. It codes for CASSLGAGGPYEQYF.

The DNA for the CDR3 is TGTGCCAGCACCCCGTCTGCTGGGGCCAACGTCCTGACTTTC. Protein product: CASTPSAGANVLTF. This chain links TRBV6-5 with TRBJ2-6; D gene ambiguous. Deletions cut 7 bases from V and 2 bases from J, with 9 bases between. There are 14 residues in the CDR3. The V gene's germline CDR1 is MNHEY and CDR2 SVGAGI.

This chain connects TRBV6-1 to TRBJ1-5, with D hard to call. Germline V gene data show CDR1 as MNHNS and CDR2 as SASEGT. The ends were cut back, 3 bases at V and 0 bases at J, with 6 bases in the middle. The CDR3 contains 14 residues. CDR3 sequence (DNA): TGTGCCAGCAGTGACGGGTATAGCAATCAGCCCCAGCATTTT. Protein product: CASSDGYSNQPQHF.

This clone was picked up a small number of times. The V gene is TRBV5-4, the J gene TRBJ2-7, with 9 bases matching TRBD2. The CDR3 runs to 15 residues. Per the germline V gene, CDR1 is SGHNT and CDR2 is YYREEE (reference sequence). Germline trimming cut 4 bases from V and 0 bases from J; bases unmatched to any gene: 5. CDR3 sequence reads: CASSPGSGSSYEQYF. As DNA, the CDR3 is TGTGCCAGCAGCCCCGGTAGCGGGAGCTCCTACGAGCAGTACTTC.

The J gene is TRBJ2-7, the V gene TRBV4-3; 9 bases fit TRBD1. The V gene end was trimmed by 0 bases and the J gene end by 6 bases; junction bases not matched to a gene: 9. CDR3 length equals 16 residues. Germline CDR1 and CDR2: LGHNA and YSLEER. CDR3 bases: TGCGCCAGCAGCCAAGATACGGGACAGGGTTTGGGCGAGCAGTACTTC. It specifies CASSQDTGQGLGEQYF.